This TCR beta chain was retrieved from a study of early T cells in non-severe SARS-CoV-2 infection. Study in general: Unpaired chains resulted from sequencing bulk RNA of unsorted whole blood.

Notes on the study in general: VDJdb matching favored anti-spike CD8 responses, missing private and CD4 specificities.

The V gene end was trimmed by 0 bases and the J gene end by 8 bases; junction bases not matched to a gene: 12. The CDR3 sequence is 16 residues long. Germline assignment: CDR1 LGHNA and CDR2 YNFKEQ. Attachment of unique molecular identifiers was made to individual cDNA molecules. TCRdb passed the 5' RACE reads through MiXCR, listing each CDR3 protein once. Among tens of thousands of distinct CDR3 sequences, 5.7% were seen once, and the ten largest hold 5% to 6.5%. This clonotype was counted at least ten times. Its antigen remains unidentified. Sequenced sample: whole blood. This TCR was recovered from an adult who was a healthcare worker with PCR-confirmed SARS-CoV-2 infection or an uninfected control (not recorded which). This chain connects TRBV4-2 to TRBJ1-2; 7 positions agree with TRBD1. The CDR3 loop reads CASSQDLRGRTPGYTF. For the CDR3, the DNA is TGTGCCAGCAGCCAAGATTTAAGGGGGCGTACCCCCGGCTACACCTTC.